Only a few counts were recorded for the clone carrying this T cell receptor (beta chain). Its matching antigen is unknown. This sample is part of a study of response to subunit inactivated influenza vaccine. Whole-study results and caveats: It was the authors' suggestion that each seasonal influenza vaccination recruits few new T cells.

The CDR3 is 14 amino acids. Germline loops: CDR1 MGHDK, CDR2 SYGVNS. Trimming took off 7 bases at V and 0 bases at J, with 10 bases between the two ends. TCRdb redid the calling of the RT-PCR reads with MiXCR, one entry per CDR3 protein. This sample carries 530,000 or so distinct CDR3 sequences, 25% of them seen once, and the ten largest clones take about 1.9%. Sequencing was performed on CD4+ T cells sorted from PBMCs, taken more than 4 days after vaccination. J is TRBJ2-4 and V is TRBV25-1; no clear D gene. The receptor was isolated from a man aged 50 to 60 who received an inactivated influenza vaccine. CDR3 protein: CASTGYGAKNIQYF. The CDR3 DNA sequence: TGTGCCAGCACTGGTTACGGAGCCAAAAACATTCAGTACTTC.